These 10 T cell receptor beta chains were all obtained from the same sample, sequenced in a study of cytomegalovirus exposure and HLA in healthy donors (dated by TCRdb to the late 2010s). The receptor library was made with the immunoSEQ multiplex PCR assay. For the multiplex PCR, a mixture combining 60 forward primers for TCR Vbeta segments and 13 reverse primers for TCR Jbeta segments was used. Entries here come from immuneACCESS through TCRdb and include only in-frame sequences with V and J called. Some clones fail to appear in such tables; in the studies checked, an unresolved V gene covers under half of the shortfall, and the cause of the remainder is unknown. The sample table records tens of thousands of clones; 75% to 85% of these occur just once. The top ten clones comprise roughly 14% of the sample. Sequencing was done on a sample of PBMCs. The receptor source for this set is a woman aged 40-49 years in good health and CMV-seropositive.

The chain employs TRBV19 and TRBJ1-5, with TRBD1 as a possible D gene (6 bases). The V end lost 3 bases, the J end lost 3 bases, and 9 bases lay between the germline ends. Germline V CDR1 and CDR2: LNHDA, SQIVND (reference sequence). The CDR3 loop spans 14 amino acids. The CDR3, as DNA: TGTGCCAGTAGTATCCGGGACACCAATCAGCCCCAGCATTTT. Translated, it gives CASSIRDTNQPQHF.

The chain has TRBV5-1 and TRBJ1-3, with 9 bases fitting TRBD1. V lost 5 bases and J lost 1; bases outside the gene matches: 10. The CDR3 runs to 17 residues. The germline V gene encodes CDR1 SGHRS and CDR2 YFSETQ. The CDR3 DNA is TGCGCCAGCAGTCGATCCGGGACAGGGCGGTCTGGAAACACCATATATTTT. The encoded protein is CASSRSGTGRSGNTIYF.

The rearrangement uses TRBV7-9 and TRBJ1-2, with D possibly matching TRBD1 (5 bases). The CDR3 covers 15 residues. Between the trimmed V and J ends, which lost 5 bases and 3 bases, there was a span of 16 bases. CDR1 is SEHNR and CDR2 is FQNEAQ in the germline V gene (reference sequence). Here the CDR3 reads CASSLQDSPHYGYTF. The CDR3, as DNA: TGTGCCAGCAGCCTCCAAGACAGCCCCCACTATGGCTACACCTTC.

This chain links TRBV28 with TRBJ2-7, with D unresolved. Germline CDR1 is MDHEN and CDR2 is SYDVKM. The germline V and J ends were trimmed by 8 bases and 0 bases, with 14 bases remaining between them. This CDR3 contains 14 residues. The CDR3, as DNA: TGTGCCAGCTTAACGTCCGGGTCCTCCTACGAGCAGTACTTC. It specifies CASLTSGSSYEQYF.

The rearrangement uses TRBV27 and TRBJ1-5; D is possibly TRBD1 (5 bases). Germline CDR1 MNHEY, CDR2 SMNVEV (reference sequence). The CDR3 is 13 amino acids. Trimming removed 4 bases from V and 6 bases from J, with 10 bases in between. The CDR3 here is CASSWDGGQPQHF. CDR3 bases: TGTGCCAGCAGTTGGGACGGGGGTCAGCCCCAGCATTTT.

The V call is TRBV6-5, the J call TRBJ2-7, with D possibly matching TRBD1 (6 bases). V gave up 3 bases and J gave up 3 bases, with 9 bases separating them. Per germline, CDR1 MNHEY and CDR2 SVGAGI. This CDR3 is 13 amino acids long. The CDR3 spells CASSYMDSYEQYF. CDR3 DNA sequence: TGTGCCAGCAGTTATATGGACAGCTACGAGCAGTACTTC.

This chain joins TRBV9 and TRBJ2-5; 7 nucleotides align to TRBD2. Germline CDR1 is SGDLS and CDR2 is YYNGEE. This CDR3 has 15 residues. After removal of 0 bases from V and 5 bases from J, the junction contained 7 bases not matched to a gene. The CDR3 spells CASSVAPRERETQYF. CDR3 DNA: TGTGCCAGCAGCGTAGCCCCGCGGGAGCGGGAGACCCAGTACTTC.

Written as DNA, the CDR3 is TGTGCCAGCAGCTTAGTAGGGGATTTCGGCACTGAAGCTTTCTTT. Its translation is CASSLVGDFGTEAFF. This chain joins TRBV7-6 and TRBJ1-1; weak D call: TRBD1 (5 bases). V was cut by 1 base and J by 4 bases, with 13 bases left in between. Germline V gene lookup returns CDR1 SGHVS and CDR2 FNYEAQ. CDR3 length: 15 residues.

This chain connects TRBV11-2 to TRBJ1-2; tentatively, D is TRBD1 (6 bases). The V end was cut by 5 bases, the J end by 4 bases, with 17 bases between. Germline V gives CDR1 SGHAT, CDR2 FQNNGV. The CDR3 is 15 amino acids. CDR3 residues: CASSQGQNNFYGYTF. Written as DNA, the CDR3 is TGTGCCAGCAGCCAAGGACAGAACAATTTCTATGGCTACACCTTC.

V gene TRBV29-1 combines with J gene TRBJ2-4; TRBD2 is a possible D gene (6 bases). The V and J ends lost 1 base and 2 bases respectively, with 18 bases between them. The CDR3 is 17 amino acids. CDR1 SQVTM and CDR2 ANQGSEA come from the germline V gene. The CDR3 loop is CSVEVGLGRTTKNIQYF. In DNA form, the CDR3 reads TGCAGCGTTGAAGTAGGGTTGGGGAGGACAACCAAAAACATTCAGTACTTC.